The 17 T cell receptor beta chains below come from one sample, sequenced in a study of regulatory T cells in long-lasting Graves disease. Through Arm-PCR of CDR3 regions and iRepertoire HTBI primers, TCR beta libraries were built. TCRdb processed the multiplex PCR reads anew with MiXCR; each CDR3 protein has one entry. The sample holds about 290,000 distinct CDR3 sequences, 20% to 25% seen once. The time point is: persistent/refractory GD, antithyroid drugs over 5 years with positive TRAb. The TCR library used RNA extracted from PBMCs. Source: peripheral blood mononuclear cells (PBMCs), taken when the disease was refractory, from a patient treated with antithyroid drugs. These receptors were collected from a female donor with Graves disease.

The CDR3 region is CSVEGPPGMNEKLFF. CDR3 DNA: TGCAGTGTTGAAGGGCCCCCGGGGATGAATGAAAAACTGTTTTTT. The chain carries TRBV20-1 and TRBJ1-4; D ambiguous. The V and J ends lost 7 bases and 5 bases respectively, with 20 bases between them. Per the germline V gene, CDR1 is DFQATT and CDR2 is SNEGSKA (reference sequence). The CDR3 runs to 15 residues.

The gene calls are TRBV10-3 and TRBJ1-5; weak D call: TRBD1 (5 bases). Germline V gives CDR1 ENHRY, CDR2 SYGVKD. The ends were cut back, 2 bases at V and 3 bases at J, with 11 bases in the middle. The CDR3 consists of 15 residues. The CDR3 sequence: CAISETRAANQPQHF. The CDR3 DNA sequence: TGTGCCATCAGTGAGACCAGGGCAGCCAATCAGCCCCAGCATTTT.

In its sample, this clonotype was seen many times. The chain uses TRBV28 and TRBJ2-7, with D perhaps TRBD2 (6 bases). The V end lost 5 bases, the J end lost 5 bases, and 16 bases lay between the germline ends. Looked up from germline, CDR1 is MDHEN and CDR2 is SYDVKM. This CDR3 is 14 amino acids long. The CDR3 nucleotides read TGTGCCAGCAGTATGGGCGGGGACGTTAACGAGCAGTACTTC. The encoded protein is CASSMGGDVNEQYF.

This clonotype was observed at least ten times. CDR3 in amino acids: CASSLGGLGRASYEQYF. The CDR3 nucleotides read TGTGCCAGCAGTCTCGGAGGGTTGGGCAGGGCGTCCTACGAGCAGTACTTC. The gene calls are TRBV7-2 and TRBJ2-7; TRBD2 might be the D (6 bases). V lost 6 bases to trimming and J lost 1 base, with 22 bases between them. CDR1 and CDR2 from the germline V gene are SGHTA and FQGNSA. The CDR3 runs to 17 residues. Variable domain in full (rest from reference TRBV7-2 and TRBJ2-7): GAGVSQSPSNKVTEKGKDVELRCDPISGHTALYWYRQSLGQGLEFLIYFQGNSAPDKSGLPSDRFSAERTGGSVSTLTIQRTQQEDSAVYLCASSLGGLGRASYEQYFGPGTRLTVT.

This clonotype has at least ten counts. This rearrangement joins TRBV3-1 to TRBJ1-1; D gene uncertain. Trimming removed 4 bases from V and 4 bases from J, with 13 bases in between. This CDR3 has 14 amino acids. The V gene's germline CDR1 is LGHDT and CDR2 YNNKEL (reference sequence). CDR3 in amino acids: CASSRIPEGTEAFF. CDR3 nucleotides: TGTGCCAGCAGCCGAATCCCGGAGGGCACTGAAGCTTTCTTT.

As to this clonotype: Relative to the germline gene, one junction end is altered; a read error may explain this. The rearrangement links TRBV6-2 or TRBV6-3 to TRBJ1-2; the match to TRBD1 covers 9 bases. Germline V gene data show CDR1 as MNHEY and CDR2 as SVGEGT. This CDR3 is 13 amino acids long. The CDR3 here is CVSRGQGNYGYTF. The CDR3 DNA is TGTGTCAGCAGAGGACAGGGGAACTATGGCTACACCTTC.

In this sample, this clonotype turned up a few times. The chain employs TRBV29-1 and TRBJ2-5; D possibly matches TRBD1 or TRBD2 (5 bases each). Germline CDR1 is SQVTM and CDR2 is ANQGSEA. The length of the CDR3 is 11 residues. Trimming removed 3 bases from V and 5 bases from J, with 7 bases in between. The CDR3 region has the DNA TGCAGCGTTGAGTGGGGGGAGACCCAGTACTTC. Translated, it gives CSVEWGETQYF.

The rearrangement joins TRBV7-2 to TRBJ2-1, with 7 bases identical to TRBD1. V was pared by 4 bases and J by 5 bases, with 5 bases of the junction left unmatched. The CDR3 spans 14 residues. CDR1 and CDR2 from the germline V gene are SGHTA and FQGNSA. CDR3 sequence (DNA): TGTGCCAGCAGCTCCTGGACAGGTCACAATGAGCAGTTCTTC. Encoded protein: CASSSWTGHNEQFF.

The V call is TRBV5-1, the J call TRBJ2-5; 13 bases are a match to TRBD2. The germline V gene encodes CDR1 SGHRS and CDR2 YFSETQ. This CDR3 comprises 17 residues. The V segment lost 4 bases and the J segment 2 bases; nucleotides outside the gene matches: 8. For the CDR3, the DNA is TGCGCCAGCAGCGAGGGAGAGGGACTAGCGGGACAAGAGACCCAGTACTTC. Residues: CASSEGEGLAGQETQYF.

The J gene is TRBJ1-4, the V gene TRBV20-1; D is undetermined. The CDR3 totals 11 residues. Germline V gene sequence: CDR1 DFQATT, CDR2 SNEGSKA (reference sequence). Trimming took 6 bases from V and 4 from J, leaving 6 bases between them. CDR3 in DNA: TGCAGTGCGCTGGTTAATGAAAAACTGTTTTTT. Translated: CSALVNEKLFF.

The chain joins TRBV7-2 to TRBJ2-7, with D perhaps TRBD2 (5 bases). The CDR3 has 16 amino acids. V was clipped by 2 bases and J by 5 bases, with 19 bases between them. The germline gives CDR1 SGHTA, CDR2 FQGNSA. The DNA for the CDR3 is TGTGCCAGCAGCTTACGTAATCCGGGGAGTCGAGACGAGCAGTACTTC. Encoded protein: CASSLRNPGSRDEQYF.

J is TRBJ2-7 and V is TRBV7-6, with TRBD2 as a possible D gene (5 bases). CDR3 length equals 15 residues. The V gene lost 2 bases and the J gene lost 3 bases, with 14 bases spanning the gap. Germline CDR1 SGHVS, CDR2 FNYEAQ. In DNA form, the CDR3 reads TGTGCCAGCAGCTTAATGGGAGAAGATAGCTACGAGCAGTACTTC. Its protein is CASSLMGEDSYEQYF.

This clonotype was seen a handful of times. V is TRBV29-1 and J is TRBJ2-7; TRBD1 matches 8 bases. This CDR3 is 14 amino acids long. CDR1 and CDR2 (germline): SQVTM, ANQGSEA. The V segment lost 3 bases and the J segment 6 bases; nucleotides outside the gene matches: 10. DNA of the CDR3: TGCAGCGTTGAGCCTCCGACAGGGGAAGGCGAGCAGTACTTC. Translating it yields CSVEPPTGEGEQYF.

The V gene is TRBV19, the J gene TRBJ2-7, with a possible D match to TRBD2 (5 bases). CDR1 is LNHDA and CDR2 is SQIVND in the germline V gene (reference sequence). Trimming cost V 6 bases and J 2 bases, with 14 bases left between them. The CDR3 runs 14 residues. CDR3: CASRPRDPPYEQYF. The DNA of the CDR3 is TGTGCCAGTAGACCCCGGGATCCCCCCTACGAGCAGTACTTC.

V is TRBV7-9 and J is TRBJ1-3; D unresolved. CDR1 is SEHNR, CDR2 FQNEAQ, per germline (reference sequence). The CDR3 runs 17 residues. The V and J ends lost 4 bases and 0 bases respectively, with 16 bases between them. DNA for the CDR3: TGTGCCAGCAGCTCGCGGGTCACTGGTCACTCTGGAAACACCATATATTTT. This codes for CASSSRVTGHSGNTIYF.

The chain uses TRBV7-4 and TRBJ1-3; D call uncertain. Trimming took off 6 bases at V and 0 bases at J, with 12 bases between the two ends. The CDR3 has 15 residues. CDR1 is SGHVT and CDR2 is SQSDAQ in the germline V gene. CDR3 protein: CASRNSEHSGNTIYF. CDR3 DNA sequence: TGTGCCAGCAGGAACTCAGAGCACTCTGGAAACACCATATATTTT.

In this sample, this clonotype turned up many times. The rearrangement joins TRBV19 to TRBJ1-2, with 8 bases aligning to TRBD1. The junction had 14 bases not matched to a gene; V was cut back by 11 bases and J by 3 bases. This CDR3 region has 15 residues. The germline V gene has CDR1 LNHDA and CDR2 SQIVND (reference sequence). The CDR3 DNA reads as TGTGCCTCTAACAGGGGGGCGATGTCCGACTATGGCTACACCTTC. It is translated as CASNRGAMSDYGYTF.